This T cell receptor beta chain emerged from a study of T cells in Graves' hyperthyroidism and ophthalmopathy (dated by TCRdb to 2018 to 2020). The study in broad terms: Peripheral blood samples were taken at the time of initial diagnosis, prior to any treatment. A discovery cohort of roughly 96 patients, approximately 44 with Graves' ophthalmopathy and 55 to 65 with stable Graves' hyperthyroidism, was used to find distinguishing TCR V-J signatures. Prospective prediction of ophthalmopathy was tested in an independent validation cohort of some 20 hyperthyroidism patients and 15 to 17 patients who later progressed to ophthalmopathy. The 95 to 100 discovery patients were randomly split 7:3 into training and test sets. The study also compared thyroid tissue and blood T-cell repertoires from about 6 Graves' hyperthyroidism patients. Following sampling, methimazole starting at 30 mg daily was given to hyperthyroidism patients, and high-dose intravenous methylprednisolone was given to ophthalmopathy patients. According to the paper, TCR Vbeta CDR3 sequencing was carried out on 120 to 150 peripheral blood samples, which came from more than 40 ophthalmopathy, under 80 hyperthyroidism and roughly 17 progressor patients. The research as a whole found: Most expanded thyroid clonotypes (frequency above 0.001) were also detected in blood, suggesting blood repertoires may reflect thyroid immune responses. A 13 V-J signature model separated ophthalmopathy from stable hyperthyroidism, with approximately 86% sensitivity and 81.08% specificity in cross-validation and 80%/75% in testing. During validation, the model predicted progression to ophthalmopathy a median of roughly six months ahead of onset, with 60% to 71% sensitivity and 72.22% specificity. No statistical method was used to set the sample size in advance, and investigators knew the group allocation.

Germline trimming: 5 bases from V, 1 base from J; junction bases outside gene matches: 15. The CDR1 and CDR2 encoded by the germline V gene are SGHAT and FQNNGV. The CDR3 has 20 amino acids, counting the end cysteine and phenylalanine. The read is trimmed to its CDR3 DNA, 60 bases read in frame from base 1. TCR beta CDR3 regions were amplified from RNA transcripts. The TCR CDR3 was subjected to a first round of RT-PCR using the HTBI primer set and the Qiagen OneStep RT-PCR kit. A second multiplex PCR round built the libraries, followed by size selection and purification. Paired-end sequencing of the libraries was performed with 100 bp reads on an Illumina HiSeq2000. The source study handled its data this way. SOAPnuke was used to process the raw data, removing reads that contained adapters or uncalled bases, had a mean Phred below 15, or lacked an exact match to the constant primer or identifier. High-quality paired reads were merged using COPE v1.2.5, and each unique nucleotide sequence was defined as a clonotype. Clonotypes were aligned to IMGT TRBV, TRBD and TRBJ reference segments using MiTCR v1.1. Only V-J combinations with frequency above 0.0001, covering about 99% of repertoires, were analysed. The TCS score was defined as F50 (clonal expansion) divided by E x V (chaos), with BLOSUM62-based TCRdist calculated between CDR3 peptides within each V-J. Welch's t-statistics and random forest reduced some 510 V-J features to some 14, which were used in a naive Bayes classifier (R e1071). TCRdb took the public reads, trimmed them with fastp at Q25, ran MiXCR for clone calling and kept in-frame beta chains. Rows matching on CDR3 protein sequence are summarized as one entry with the most common DNA and genes. What appears here as the V and J calls and clone size reflects TCRdb's work, not the paper's. The sample table lists about 400,000 distinct CDR3 sequences, about 15% of them with a count of one. The ten biggest clones cover about a quarter of the sample.

Hyperthyroidism patients were aged 18 to 65 years and newly diagnosed, with disease duration of less than 2 months. Patients with uncontrolled infections, other autoimmune diseases, pregnancy or lactation were excluded. Clinical symptoms, serum thyroxine and TRAb, thyroid ultrasound, and orbital computed tomography formed the basis for the diagnoses. Blood from progressor patients was drawn when they were first diagnosed with hyperthyroidism, before any ophthalmopathy symptoms appeared. PBMCs were isolated from approximately 10 ml of fresh peripheral blood by Ficoll-Paque density gradient centrifugation. Progressor patients were defined as those initially diagnosed with Graves' hyperthyroidism in whom ophthalmopathy developed during follow-up. Total RNA was extracted using Trizol reagent, and RNA quality was assessed on an Agilent 2100 Bioanalyzer. This clonotype appeared a single time. No antigen is known for it. No much larger clone exists at a distance of one base, and base qualities are not known. One read alone is weak evidence.

The rearrangement combines TRBV11-2 with TRBJ2-3, and 13 bases in between align with TRBD2. This clonotype originated in a woman younger than 35 with Graves' hyperthyroidism that later progressed to Graves' ophthalmopathy. The source material was blood. The CDR3 corresponds to CASSTHTLAGGAWGTDTQYF. The DNA sequence reads TGTGCCAGCAGCACACATACACTAGCGGGAGGGGCTTGGGGCACAGATACGCAGTATTTT.